The rows below give T cell receptor beta chains drawn from one sample of a study of T-cell reconstitution after alpha-beta-depleted transplantation in children. Via MiXCR, TCRdb re-called the PCR reads, giving one row per CDR3 protein. This table holds hundreds of thousands of distinct CDR3 sequences, less than 35% found once. The sequences come from PBMCs from the stem cell graft donor, collected from the stem cell graft. These receptors originate from a human donor who donated a stem cell graft to a child with aplastic anemia. The CDR3 runs from the conserved cysteine through the conserved F or W. D genes are given only for firm matches. Clone size is not always given. Where it is, it says once, few, many or a class for expanded clones.

>TRBV11-2|-|TRBD2|TRBJ2-3
TGTGCCAGCAGCTGGGGGGGACTAGCGGGAGGAGTGACAGATACGCAGTATTTT
CASSWGGLAGGVTDTQYF
>TRBV6-1|few|-|TRBJ1-1
TGTGCCAGCAGCGTACTGGTGGGGTCGGGAAGCACTGAAGCTTTCTTT
CASSVLVGSGSTEAFF
>TRBV5-1|few|-|TRBJ2-7
TGCGCCAGCAGCTTGGAGGGGGTTAACGAGCAGTACTTC
CASSLEGVNEQYF
>TRBV12-3/TRBV12-4|-|TRBD1|TRBJ1-2
TGTGCCAGCAGCCGAGAATCCGGGACAGCCGCGCTTCATGGCTACACCTTC
CASSRESGTAALHGYTF
>TRBV25-1|-|-|TRBJ1-1
TGTGCCAGCAGTGAATTCTTTGGTGGGGGGACTGAAGCTTTCTTT
CASSEFFGGGTEAFF
>TRBV6-1|-|-|TRBJ2-2
TGTGCCAGCAGTACCAGCCGGGTGGAGCTGTTTTTT
CASSTSRVELFF
>TRBV24-1|-|-|TRBJ2-2
TGTGCCACCAGTGATTTGTCGGGTTCCACCGGGGAGCTGTTTTTT
CATSDLSGSTGELFF
>TRBV12-3/TRBV12-4|-|-|TRBJ2-1
TGTGCCAGCAGACCGCCTGGCGGGGTCACCCCCACTTACAATGAGCAGTTCTTC
CASRPPGGVTPTYNEQFF
>TRBV12-3/TRBV12-4|-|-|TRBJ1-4
TGTGCCAGCAGCCCAAACAGCCAGGAAAAACTGTTTTTT
CASSPNSQEKLFF
>TRBV12-3/TRBV12-4|few|-|TRBJ1-2
TGTGCCAGCAGTTTAGGCGTCAGTGGAGGCTACACCTTC
CASSLGVSGGYTF
>TRBV9|-|TRBD1|TRBJ2-2
TGTGCCAGCAGAGGACAGGGCCCGGACACCGGGGAGCTGTTTTTT
CASRGQGPDTGELFF
>TRBV6-2/TRBV6-3|-|TRBD1|TRBJ2-1
TGTGCCAGCAGTAGGACAGGACAGGCAAGCTCCTACAATGAGCAGTTCTTC
CASSRTGQASSYNEQFF
>TRBV6-5|-|TRBD2|TRBJ2-2
TGTGCCAGCATTATGAGGCCTAGCGGGAGTGAAACCGGGGAGCTGTTTTTT
CASIMRPSGSETGELFF
>TRBV20-1|-|-|TRBJ1-1
TGCAGTGTCTCGGACAGTATGAACACTGAAGCTTTCTTT
CSVSDSMNTEAFF
>TRBV10-1|-|TRBD1|TRBJ1-2
TGCGCCAGCAGTGACGGGACAGGGACCGGCTACACCTTC
CASSDGTGTGYTF
>TRBV12-3/TRBV12-4|-|TRBD2|TRBJ2-3
TGTGCCAGCAGTTATGAGGCGGGAGATCAGGGAACGCAGTATTTT
CASSYEAGDQGTQYF
>TRBV27|-|-|TRBJ2-1
TGTGCCAGCAGTTTTATCGGGACAACCCATGAGCAGTTCTTC
CASSFIGTTHEQFF
>TRBV4-2|-|TRBD1|TRBJ1-1
TGTGCCAGCAGCCAAGATCGGGACAGCGAAGCTTTCTTT
CASSQDRDSEAFF
>TRBV18|-|-|TRBJ2-6
TGTGCCAGCTCACCCGAGGGCGGAAGAGCCAACTCTGGGGCCAACGTCCTGACTTTC
CASSPEGGRANSGANVLTF
>TRBV5-1|few|-|TRBJ1-2
TGCGCCAGCAGCTTGTCGAGGTTGGAGAGGAACTATGGCTACACCTTC
CASSLSRLERNYGYTF